Presented here are 21 T cell receptor beta chains from one specimen sequenced in a study of blood T cell repertoires in COVID-19. The data were produced by immunoSEQ multiplex PCR, yet TCRdb's version contains in-frame clones alone and is incomplete. The profile shows nearly 300,000 clones, around 92% of them singletons. Sequencing was carried out using PBMCs or T cells enriched from blood (not recorded which). All receptors derive from a woman aged 50 to 65 who had been exposed to COVID-19.

V gene TRBV7-8 combines with J gene TRBJ2-5; 10 bases are shared with TRBD2. The CDR3 runs to 14 residues. The germline V gene encodes CDR1 SGHVS and CDR2 FQNEAQ. Trimming cost V 3 bases and J 5 bases; bases outside gene matches: 3. CDR3 bases: TGTGCCAGCAGCTTGTCGGGACTAGCGGAGACCCAGTACTTC. Translation gives CASSLSGLAETQYF.

The chain employs TRBV6-5 and TRBJ1-3; D not certain. The ends were cut back, 5 bases at V and 0 bases at J, with 11 bases in the middle. Germline lookup yields CDR1 MNHEY and CDR2 SVGAGI. This CDR3 is 15 amino acids long. CDR3 DNA: TGTGCCAGCAGTCACGTTCAGAACTCTGGAAACACCATATATTTT. This sequence encodes CASSHVQNSGNTIYF.

This chain connects TRBV9 to TRBJ1-2; the D gene is possibly TRBD1 (6 bases). V lost 5 bases and J 1 base, leaving 15 bases between the germline ends. There are 15 residues in the CDR3. From germline, CDR1 is SGDLS and CDR2 YYNGEE. CDR3 residues: CASRDHRDLNYGYTF. The DNA for the CDR3 is TGTGCCAGCAGAGACCACAGGGACCTTAACTATGGCTACACCTTC. Full variable domain (missing parts from reference TRBV9 and TRBJ1-2): DSGVTQTPKHLITATGQRVTLRCSPRSGDLSVYWYQQSLDQGLQFLIQYYNGEERAKGNILERFSAQQFPDLHSELNLSSLELGDSALYFCASRDHRDLNYGYTFGSGTRLTVV.

In its sample, this clone was seen a few times. This chain uses TRBV30 with TRBJ1-1; 9 positions match TRBD1. This CDR3 comprises 13 residues. V shed 4 bases and J 4 bases; nucleotides not matched to a gene: 4. The V gene's germline CDR1 is GTSNPN and CDR2 SVGIG (reference sequence). The CDR3 DNA sequence: TGTGCCTGGACCGGACAGGGGACCACTGAAGCTTTCTTT. Amino acid sequence: CAWTGQGTTEAFF. Filled out from reference TRBV30 and TRBJ1-1, the complete variable domain reads SQTIHQWPATLVQPVGSPLSLECTVEGTSNPNLYWYRQAAGRGLQLLFYSVGIGQISSEVPQNLSASRPQDRQFILSSKKLLLSDSGFYLCAWTGQGTTEAFFGQGTRLTVV.

The chain has TRBV7-2 and TRBJ1-5, with TRBD1 matching 7 bases. The CDR3 consists of 15 residues. CDR1 is SGHTA and CDR2 is FQGNSA in the germline V gene. V gave up 3 bases and J gave up 1 base; unmatched junction bases: 3. CDR3: CASSFKGASNQPQHF. As DNA, the CDR3 is TGTGCCAGCAGCTTCAAGGGGGCAAGCAATCAGCCCCAGCATTTT.

With regard to this clone: Other DNA sequences in the sample encode the same CDR3. The chain couples TRBV11-1 to TRBJ2-1, with 10 positions matching TRBD2. The V gene end was trimmed by 2 bases and the J gene end by 4 bases; junction bases not matched to a gene: 2. The CDR3 consists of 15 residues. The V gene's germline CDR1 is SGHAT and CDR2 FQDESV (reference sequence). The CDR3 loop reads CASSLSGGVYNEQFF. The CDR3 DNA is TGTGCCAGCAGCTTAAGCGGGGGGGTTTACAATGAGCAGTTCTTC.

On this clone itself: The same CDR3 can be traced to other DNA sequences in this sample. The chain uses TRBV28 and TRBJ2-7; D call uncertain. There are 12 residues in the CDR3. The V gene's germline CDR1 is MDHEN and CDR2 SYDVKM. The V end was cut by 5 bases, the J end by 2 bases, with 7 bases between. The CDR3, as DNA: TGTGCCAGCAGTCGCACAGCCTACGAGCAGTACTTC. As protein: CASSRTAYEQYF.

This clone was found once. V usage is TRBV3-1 (or the pseudogene TRBV3-2) and J usage is TRBJ2-7; 10 positions match TRBD1. The CDR3 runs to 13 residues. From germline, CDR1 is LGHDT and CDR2 YNNKEL (reference sequence). Trimming at V came to 6 bases and at J to 5 bases, leaving 4 bases not matched to a gene. Here the CDR3 reads CASRRQGAHEQYF. In DNA, the CDR3 is TGTGCCAGCAGGAGACAGGGGGCCCACGAGCAGTACTTC.

The CDR3 region is CASSYGAGTGELFF. The CDR3 region has the DNA TGTGCCAGCAGTTACGGGGCGGGGACCGGGGAGCTGTTTTTT. The chain has TRBV6-5 and TRBJ2-2; weak D call: TRBD2 (6 bases). The CDR3 covers 14 residues. The germline V and J ends were trimmed by 2 bases and 5 bases, with 9 bases remaining between them. Germline V gives CDR1 MNHEY, CDR2 SVGAGI.

The rearrangement uses TRBV4-1 and TRBJ2-3, with D maybe TRBD2 (5 bases). CDR1 and CDR2 from the germline V gene are MGHRA and YSYEKL. The CDR3 totals 14 residues. Between the trimmed V and J ends, which lost 3 bases and 0 bases, there was a span of 7 bases. In DNA form, the CDR3 reads TGCGCCAGCAGCCACGGACTGAGCACAGATACGCAGTATTTT. It codes for CASSHGLSTDTQYF.

The CDR3 sequence: CATSSDGDSTDTQYF. In nucleotides, the CDR3 is TGTGCCACCAGCAGCGACGGGGATTCCACAGATACGCAGTATTTT. The V and J genes are TRBV15 and TRBJ2-3, with D possibly matching TRBD2 (5 bases). Per the germline V gene, CDR1 is LNHNV and CDR2 is YYDKDF (reference sequence). The V and J ends lost 3 bases and 2 bases respectively, with 12 bases between them. The CDR3 spans 15 residues.

This chain uses TRBV30 with TRBJ2-7; 9 bases are shared with TRBD1. CDR3 length: 14 amino acids. The germline V gene has CDR1 GTSNPN and CDR2 SVGIG (reference sequence). The junction had 5 bases not matched to a gene; V was cut back by 0 bases and J by 5 bases. This CDR3 reads CAWSVQGARNEQYF. The DNA for the CDR3 is TGTGCCTGGAGTGTACAGGGGGCGAGGAACGAGCAGTACTTC. Full variable domain (rest looked up from reference TRBV30 and TRBJ2-7): SQTIHQWPATLVQPVGSPLSLECTVEGTSNPNLYWYRQAAGRGLQLLFYSVGIGQISSEVPQNLSASRPQDRQFILSSKKLLLSDSGFYLCAWSVQGARNEQYFGPGTRLTVT.

This chain connects TRBV28 to TRBJ2-7; D perhaps matches TRBD1 (7 bases). This CDR3 is built from 13 residues. The V end was cut by 6 bases, the J end by 2 bases, with 11 bases between. The germline CDR1 and CDR2 sequences are MDHEN and SYDVKM. CDR3 loop: CASRTGTAYEQYF. CDR3 nucleotide sequence: TGTGCCAGCAGGACAGGGACTGCCTACGAGCAGTACTTC. Filled out from reference TRBV28 and TRBJ2-7, the complete variable domain reads DVKVTQSSRYLVKRTGEKVFLECVQDMDHENMFWYRQDPGLGLRLIYFSYDVKMKEKGDIPEGYSVSREKKERFSLILESASTNQTSMYLCASRTGTAYEQYFGPGTRLTVT.

The chain is built from TRBV19 and TRBJ2-7, with 7 positions matching TRBD1. Trimming removed 4 bases from V and 4 bases from J; junction bases left unmatched: 10. The germline V gene has CDR1 LNHDA and CDR2 SQIVND (reference sequence). CDR3 size: 15 residues. The DNA of the CDR3 is TGTGCCAGTAGTACCGCAAGCTACAGGGGTTACGAGCAGTACTTC. This codes for CASSTASYRGYEQYF.

V gene TRBV5-1 combines with J gene TRBJ2-1; TRBD2 is a possible D gene (5 bases). Germline-derived CDR1 and CDR2 are SGHRS and YFSETQ. V was trimmed by 6 bases and J by 4 bases, leaving 14 bases between them. CDR3 size: 14 residues. CDR3 region: CASTDLSGYNEQFF. The CDR3 DNA reads TGCGCCAGCACTGACCTCAGCGGATACAATGAGCAGTTCTTC.

The V and J genes are TRBV14 and TRBJ1-2; D is ambiguous. V lost 2 bases and J lost 4, with 8 bases in between. Germline V gives CDR1 SGHDN, CDR2 FVKESK. The CDR3 length is 13 residues. CDR3 loop: CASSQLPLYGYTF. In nucleotides, the CDR3 is TGTGCCAGCAGCCAACTTCCCCTCTATGGCTACACCTTC.

Here the CDR3 DNA reads TGTGCCAGCAGTACACACAGGGGGATAGATTCACCCCTCCACTTT. The encoded protein is CASSTHRGIDSPLHF. J is TRBJ1-6 and V is TRBV6-5; 8 bases align to TRBD1. CDR3 length: 15 residues. V gave up 5 bases and J gave up 8 bases; unmatched junction bases: 8. CDR1 is MNHEY, CDR2 SVGAGI, per germline.

CDR3 in amino acids: CASSPRLAGGMITGELFF. CDR3 nucleotides: TGTGCCAGCAGCCCAAGACTAGCGGGGGGCATGATCACCGGGGAGCTGTTTTTT. The J gene is TRBJ2-2, the V gene TRBV7-2; 13 bases agree with TRBD2. CDR1 and CDR2 (germline): SGHTA, FQGNSA. The CDR3 has 18 residues. V shed 5 bases and J 4 bases; nucleotides not matched to a gene: 10.

The gene calls are TRBV28 and TRBJ2-7; 9 bases map to TRBD2. The CDR3 spans 17 residues. The junction had 13 bases not matched to a gene; V was cut back by 5 bases and J by 2 bases. Germline lookup yields CDR1 MDHEN and CDR2 SYDVKM. CDR3 DNA sequence: TGTGCCAGCAGTCCCCCTTTATTTGGGACTAGCACCTACGAGCAGTACTTC. Its protein is CASSPPLFGTSTYEQYF. Full variable domain (outside the CDR3, taken from reference TRBV28 and TRBJ2-7): DVKVTQSSRYLVKRTGEKVFLECVQDMDHENMFWYRQDPGLGLRLIYFSYDVKMKEKGDIPEGYSVSREKKERFSLILESASTNQTSMYLCASSPPLFGTSTYEQYFGPGTRLTVT.

The chain couples TRBV10-3 to TRBJ1-1; 7 nucleotides match TRBD1. The CDR3 covers 14 residues. From germline, CDR1 is ENHRY and CDR2 SYGVKD. V gave up 8 bases and J gave up 4 bases; unmatched junction bases: 10. CDR3 in DNA: TGTGCCATCGCCGGACAGGATAAGATCACTGAAGCTTTCTTT. Its protein is CAIAGQDKITEAFF.

This rearrangement joins TRBV24-1 to TRBJ1-2, with 9 bases lining up with TRBD1. Germline V gives CDR1 KGHDR, CDR2 SFDVKD. This CDR3 region has 16 residues. V was pared by 5 bases and J by 8 bases, with 14 bases of the junction left unmatched. The CDR3 sequence: CATSVAGTGLRFGYTF. In nucleotides, the CDR3 is TGTGCCACCAGTGTGGCCGGGACAGGGTTAAGGTTCGGCTACACCTTC.